The 8 T cell receptor beta chains in this list originate from one sample, sequenced in a study of T-cell reconstitution after alpha-beta-depleted transplantation in children. Preparation of the TCRbeta library was carried out with unique molecular identifiers. One entry per CDR3 protein results from TCRdb running MiXCR on the PCR reads. Of 500,000 to 750,000 distinct CDR3 sequences in the sample, around 13% were seen once. The source was PBMCs, mostly from graft donor cells, collected 360 days after TCRalphabeta/CD19-depleted stem cell transplant. The receptor source for this set is a male patient under 18 who had a stem cell transplant for acute myeloid leukemia, so the T cells may come from the graft donor.

The chain couples TRBV6-5 to TRBJ2-3; 11 nucleotides align to TRBD2. This CDR3 is built from 17 residues. CDR1 MNHEY and CDR2 SVGAGI come from the germline V gene. Trimming removed 2 bases from V and 0 bases from J; junction bases left unmatched: 4. The CDR3 protein is CASSYPGTSGSTDTQYF. The CDR3, as DNA: TGTGCCAGCAGTTACCCCGGGACTAGCGGTAGCACAGATACGCAGTATTTT.

Note on this clonotype: Germline is not matched at one junction end, which may reflect a read error. V gene TRBV11-2 combines with J gene TRBJ2-1, with 8 bases lining up with TRBD2. In germline, CDR1 is SGHAT, CDR2 FQNNGV. This CDR3 comprises 17 residues. CDR3 loop: CASSPGVGTRSYNELFF. The CDR3 region has the DNA TGTGCCAGCAGCCCGGGCGTCGGGACTAGATCCTACAATGAGCTGTTCTTC.

This clonotype was detected only a few times. This chain joins TRBV20-1 and TRBJ2-7; the D gene is possibly TRBD2 (6 bases). This CDR3 is built from 14 residues. V was clipped by 0 bases and J by 4 bases, with 13 bases between them. Per the germline V gene, CDR1 is DFQATT and CDR2 is SNEGSKA (reference sequence). The CDR3 region is CSAREGLAFYEQYF. CDR3 sequence (DNA): TGCAGTGCTAGAGAAGGGCTAGCGTTTTACGAGCAGTACTTC.

V and J are TRBV20-1 and TRBJ2-7, with 9 positions matching TRBD1. Trimming at V came to 2 bases and at J to 4 bases, leaving 9 bases not matched to a gene. The CDR3 loop spans 15 amino acids. CDR1 and CDR2 (germline): DFQATT, SNEGSKA (reference sequence). Here the CDR3 reads CSARKGTGLNYEQYF. The CDR3 coding sequence is TGCAGTGCTAGAAAAGGGACAGGGCTGAATTACGAGCAGTACTTC.

This chain connects TRBV7-3 to TRBJ2-2; no definite D call. V lost 3 bases and J lost 7, with 6 bases in between. Germline values: CDR1 SGHTA, CDR2 FQGTGA. The CDR3 extends over 12 amino acids. This chain's CDR3 is CASSFFGGELFF. The CDR3 DNA sequence: TGTGCCAGCAGCTTTTTCGGCGGGGAGCTGTTTTTT.

This sequence joins TRBV9 and TRBJ2-7; 8 nucleotides align to TRBD2. Per germline, CDR1 SGDLS and CDR2 YYNGEE. The CDR3 is 14 amino acids. V shed 4 bases, J shed 6 bases, and the junction held 9 bases outside the gene matches. CDR3 nucleotide sequence: TGTGCCAGCAGCATTAGCGGGATAGGCTCCGAGCAGTACTTC. Its protein product is CASSISGIGSEQYF.

This chain uses TRBV20-1 with TRBJ1-3; no clear D. Trimming removed 3 bases at V and 3 bases at J, with 18 bases between. The CDR3 contains 16 residues. Germline-derived CDR1 and CDR2 are DFQATT and SNEGSKA (reference sequence). The CDR3 DNA is TGCAGTGCTAGGGCTGCCAGGAGGGTGATTGGAAACACCATATATTTT. It specifies CSARAARRVIGNTIYF.

This clonotype showed up many times. This chain links TRBV29-1 with TRBJ2-1; 11 positions match TRBD2. The CDR3 loop spans 16 amino acids. The ends lost 4 bases at V and 4 bases at J; junction bases unmatched: 9. Germline-derived CDR1 and CDR2 are SQVTM and ANQGSEA. Here the CDR3 DNA reads TGCAGCGTTGGTTTGCGACTAGCGGGAAATTACAATGAGCAGTTCTTC. Translated: CSVGLRLAGNYNEQFF.